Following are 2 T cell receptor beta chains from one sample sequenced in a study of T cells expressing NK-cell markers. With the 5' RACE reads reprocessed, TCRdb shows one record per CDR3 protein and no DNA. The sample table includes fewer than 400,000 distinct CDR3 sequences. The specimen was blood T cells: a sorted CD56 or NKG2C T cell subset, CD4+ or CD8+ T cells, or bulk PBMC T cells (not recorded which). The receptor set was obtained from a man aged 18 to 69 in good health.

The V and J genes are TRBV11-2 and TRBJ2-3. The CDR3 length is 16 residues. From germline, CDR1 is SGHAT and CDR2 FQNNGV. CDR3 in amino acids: CASSPRLKSSTDTQYF.

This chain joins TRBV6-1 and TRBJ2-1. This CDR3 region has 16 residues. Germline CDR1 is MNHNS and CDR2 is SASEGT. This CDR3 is CASSRTATLTYNEQFF.